One sample yielded the 27 T cell receptor beta chains listed below, sequenced in a study of cytomegalovirus exposure and HLA in healthy donors. PCR primers comprised 60 Vbeta and 13 Jbeta primers. Profiled with immunoSEQ multiplex PCR; TCRdb holds only in-frame clones, not every one. The table lists approximately 92,000 clones, over 70% of them singletons. Sample: PBMCs. All receptors derive from a girl aged 2 to 9 in good health and CMV-seropositive.

This clone was picked up a small number of times. CDR3 protein: CASSQIRQGNSGANVLTF. The CDR3 nucleotides read TGCGCCAGCAGCCAAATTCGGCAGGGAAACTCTGGGGCCAACGTCCTGACTTTC. This chain uses TRBV4-1 with TRBJ2-6, with a weak D call TRBD1 (5 bases). This CDR3 has 18 residues. V lost 2 bases and J 0 bases, leaving 14 bases between the germline ends. In germline, CDR1 is MGHRA, CDR2 YSYEKL.

The DNA of the CDR3 is TGTGCCTGGAAATTCGGGCAGGGCCTTCCGAACACTGAAGCTTTCTTT. This translates into CAWKFGQGLPNTEAFF. The chain combines TRBV30 with TRBJ1-1; TRBD1 might be the D (5 bases). Per the germline V gene, CDR1 is GTSNPN and CDR2 is SVGIG (reference sequence). Trimming removed 4 bases at V and 1 base at J, with 19 bases between. This CDR3 contains 16 residues.

This chain uses TRBV5-1 with TRBJ2-7; 8 bases agree with TRBD1. The V and J ends lost 0 bases and 5 bases, in that order; junction bases with no gene match: 7. Germline values: CDR1 SGHRS, CDR2 YFSETQ. The CDR3 sequence is 15 residues long. CDR3 bases: TGCGCCAGCAGCTTGGCTAATGAACAGGGGGACGAGCAGTACTTC. Translating gives CASSLANEQGDEQYF. The full variable domain, completed using reference TRBV5-1 and TRBJ2-7, is KAGVTQTPRYLIKTRGQQVTLSCSPISGHRSVSWYQQTPGQGLQFLFEYFSETQRNKGNFPGRFSGRQFSNSRSEMNVSTLELGDSALYLCASSLANEQGDEQYFGPGTRLTVT.

The rearrangement links TRBV5-1 to TRBJ1-2; TRBD1 might be the D (6 bases). The CDR3 length is 13 residues. The ends were cut back, 4 bases at V and 5 bases at J, with 12 bases in the middle. Germline loops: CDR1 SGHRS, CDR2 YFSETQ. Here the CDR3 DNA reads TGCGCCAGCAGCCAGGGGCAAGGGTATGGCTACACCTTC. Its protein is CASSQGQGYGYTF.

The chain links TRBV25-1 to TRBJ2-3; D unresolved. The germline V gene has CDR1 MGHDK and CDR2 SYGVNS. Trimming left V 5 bases short and J 6 bases short, with 6 bases between. CDR3 length: 11 residues. For the CDR3, the DNA is TGTGCCAGCAGTCTAACCGATACGCAGTATTTT. This codes for CASSLTDTQYF. The full variable domain, with the rest looked up from reference TRBV25-1 and TRBJ2-3, is EADIYQTPRYLVIGTGKKITLECSQTMGHDKMYWYQQDPGMELHLIHYSYGVNSTEKGDLSSESTVSRIRTEHFPLTLESARPSHTSQYLCASSLTDTQYFGPGTRLTVL.

The CDR3 region is CASSLEPTGRLGQPQHF. The CDR3 coding sequence is TGCGCCAGCAGCTTGGAGCCTACCGGCCGACTTGGGCAGCCCCAGCATTTT. The genes are TRBV5-1 and TRBJ1-5, with D unclear. Germline assignment: CDR1 SGHRS and CDR2 YFSETQ. The CDR3 totals 17 residues. Trimming took 0 bases from V and 7 from J, leaving 20 bases between them.

CDR3 protein: CASMTGTGFTGELFF. CDR3 nucleotides: TGCGCCAGCATGACCGGGACAGGGTTTACCGGGGAGCTGTTTTTT. The chain employs TRBV5-1 and TRBJ2-2; 9 positions agree with TRBD1. This CDR3 has 15 residues. V shed 6 bases, J shed 5 bases, and the junction held 8 bases outside the gene matches. CDR1 and CDR2 from the germline V gene are SGHRS and YFSETQ.

The chain recombines TRBV30 with TRBJ2-4, with D possibly being TRBD2 (6 bases). The CDR3 length is 16 residues. The germline gives CDR1 GTSNPN, CDR2 SVGIG (reference sequence). Trimming shortened V by 0 bases and J by 0 bases, and 12 bases separated the two germline ends. CDR3 sequence (DNA): TGTGCCTGGAGTGTACCCTTGGGGGGAGCCAAAAACATTCAGTACTTC. This gives the protein CAWSVPLGGAKNIQYF.

This chain links TRBV29-1 with TRBJ1-1; a possible D gene is TRBD1 (6 bases). CDR1 and CDR2 from the germline V gene are SQVTM and ANQGSEA. Trimming left V 3 bases short and J 1 base short, with 9 bases between. This CDR3 is 13 amino acids long. The CDR3 region is CSVDGGWNTEAFF. CDR3 sequence (DNA): TGCAGCGTTGATGGGGGCTGGAACACTGAAGCTTTCTTT.

This clone appeared a single time. The chain has TRBV28 and TRBJ1-4; 7 bases match TRBD1. The length of the CDR3 is 16 residues. Trimming took 6 bases from V and 3 from J; bases not matched to a gene: 10. Germline V CDR1 and CDR2: MDHEN, SYDVKM. The CDR3 DNA reads TGTGCCAGCAGGAATCAGGGGGTTCAGGCTAATGAAAAACTGTTTTTT. Translated, it gives CASRNQGVQANEKLFF.

This chain joins TRBV29-1 and TRBJ1-2; a possible D gene is TRBD1 (5 bases). The V gene's germline CDR1 is SQVTM and CDR2 ANQGSEA. Between the trimmed V and J ends, which lost 4 bases and 8 bases, there was a span of 11 bases. The CDR3 totals 11 residues. The CDR3 loop reads CSVGSGDGYTF. CDR3 DNA sequence: TGCAGCGTTGGTAGCGGGGACGGCTACACCTTC.

The CDR3 is CASSSGQGNSGNTIYF. CDR3 DNA sequence: TGCGCCAGCAGCTCGGGACAGGGCAATTCAGGAAACACCATATATTTT. The chain employs TRBV5-1 and TRBJ1-3; 9 bases agree with TRBD1. This CDR3 is 16 amino acids long. With V trimmed by 3 bases and J by 4 bases, 8 bases remained unmatched. Germline CDR1 is SGHRS and CDR2 is YFSETQ.

This clone was detected only once. The rearrangement joins TRBV19 to TRBJ2-6, with TRBD1 identical over 7 bases. The CDR3 is 16 amino acids. V gave up 7 bases and J gave up 2 bases; unmatched junction bases: 8. Germline V gene sequence: CDR1 LNHDA, CDR2 SQIVND (reference sequence). CDR3 nucleotide sequence: TGTGCCAGTAAGGACAGGTTTGTCCCTGGGGCCAACGTCCTGACTTTC. It specifies CASKDRFVPGANVLTF.

The chain has TRBV30 and TRBJ2-3; TRBD2 matches at 8 bases. Per the germline V gene, CDR1 is GTSNPN and CDR2 is SVGIG (reference sequence). The CDR3 is 14 amino acids. The V segment lost 5 bases and the J segment 4 bases; nucleotides outside the gene matches: 8. The CDR3 here is CAWGRTSSSDTQYF. CDR3 coding DNA: TGTGCCTGGGGGAGGACTAGCAGTTCAGATACGCAGTATTTT.

The V and J genes are TRBV25-1 and TRBJ2-5, with D possibly TRBD2 on 7 matching bases. CDR1 and CDR2 (germline): MGHDK, SYGVNS. The V end was cut by 4 bases, the J end by 6 bases, with 15 bases between. The CDR3 consists of 14 residues. In nucleotides, the CDR3 is TGTGCCAGCAGTGTATCGGGGGGCTTGAAGACCCAGTACTTC. Protein product: CASSVSGGLKTQYF.

This chain uses TRBV6-5 with TRBJ2-7; 9 bases agree with TRBD1. The CDR3 spans 14 residues. J gave up 3 bases and V 1 base, and 1 base lay outside the gene matches. Germline CDR1 reads MNHEY; CDR2 reads SVGAGI. DNA for the CDR3: TGTGCCAGCAGTTACTGGACAGGGGACTACGAGCAGTACTTC. Translation: CASSYWTGDYEQYF.

J is TRBJ2-7 and V is TRBV29-1; 8 positions match TRBD1. Unmatched junction bases numbered 8, after V lost 7 bases and J lost 3 bases. This CDR3 spans 13 amino acids. The V gene's germline CDR1 is SQVTM and CDR2 ANQGSEA. CDR3 residues: CSAEVDRGYEQYF. The CDR3 DNA reads TGCAGCGCTGAGGTCGACAGGGGCTACGAGCAGTACTTC.

The rearrangement links TRBV5-6 to TRBJ1-4; a weak D match, TRBD1 (6 bases). CDR3 length: 14 amino acids. The V end lost 2 bases, the J end lost 5 bases, and 10 bases lay between the germline ends. Germline lookup yields CDR1 SGHDT and CDR2 YYEEEE. The CDR3 DNA reads TGTGCCAGCAGCTTCCGGACAGAGAATGAAAAACTGTTTTTT. This translates into CASSFRTENEKLFF.

The chain uses TRBV14 and TRBJ1-2; D is unclear. The V and J ends lost 4 bases and 11 bases respectively, with 17 bases between them. Per the germline V gene, CDR1 is SGHDN and CDR2 is FVKESK. CDR3 size: 13 residues. As DNA, the CDR3 is TGTGCCAGCAGCCGGTCCCAAGCCTCACGTTACACCTTC. Its translation is CASSRSQASRYTF.

The chain employs TRBV30 and TRBJ2-3, with D unclear. Germline CDR1 GTSNPN, CDR2 SVGIG (reference sequence). V lost 5 bases and J lost 3, with 12 bases in between. The length of the CDR3 is 13 residues. The CDR3 nucleotides are TGTGCCTGGGCCGCCGGAGTTACAGATACGCAGTATTTT. Translation: CAWAAGVTDTQYF.

This clone turned up a few times. V and J are TRBV6-1 and TRBJ1-5; the D gene is possibly TRBD1 (5 bases). This CDR3 is 15 amino acids long. V was trimmed by 4 bases and J by 0 bases, leaving 10 bases between them. Germline values: CDR1 MNHNS, CDR2 SASEGT. CDR3 DNA sequence: TGTGCCAGCAGTGTATTTAGGGGTAGCAATCAGCCCCAGCATTTT. Translating gives CASSVFRGSNQPQHF.

About this clone: The sample contains more than one DNA sequence encoding this CDR3. This chain joins TRBV6-5 and TRBJ2-7, with 9 bases identical to TRBD2. Trimming took 0 bases from V and 1 from J; bases not matched to a gene: 1. Per germline, CDR1 MNHEY and CDR2 SVGAGI. This CDR3 has 15 amino acids. The CDR3 region is CASSYSSGSSYEQYF. In nucleotides, the CDR3 is TGTGCCAGCAGTTACTCTAGCGGGAGTTCCTACGAGCAGTACTTC.

The V and J genes are TRBV15 and TRBJ2-7, with D possibly being TRBD2 (6 bases). Trimming pared 4 bases from V and 5 bases from J, leaving 15 bases between. Germline CDR1 is LNHNV and CDR2 is YYDKDF (reference sequence). The CDR3 has 14 residues. The CDR3 protein is CATSTPRGIDEQYF. The CDR3 nucleotides are TGTGCCACCAGCACCCCCCGGGGGATTGACGAGCAGTACTTC.

The chain carries TRBV6-5 and TRBJ1-1; 9 positions agree with TRBD1. V shed 5 bases and J 5 bases; nucleotides not matched to a gene: 6. The CDR3 loop spans 14 amino acids. CDR1 MNHEY and CDR2 SVGAGI come from the germline V gene. The CDR3 region is CASSPGQGKTEAFF. The CDR3 DNA is TGTGCCAGCAGTCCCGGACAGGGGAAAACTGAAGCTTTCTTT.

This clone has only one observation. The rearrangement links TRBV7-2 to TRBJ2-7; D is possibly TRBD1 (6 bases). Trimming pared 2 bases from V and 1 base from J, leaving 12 bases between. The germline CDR1 and CDR2 sequences are SGHTA and FQGNSA. The CDR3 is 15 amino acids. This CDR3 is CASSLRDTVSYEQYF. The DNA for the CDR3 is TGTGCCAGCAGCTTACGGGACACGGTTTCCTACGAGCAGTACTTC.

J is TRBJ1-1 and V is TRBV10-3, with unresolved D. Trimming left V 4 bases short and J 10 bases short, with 13 bases between. This CDR3 spans 12 amino acids. Germline V gene data show CDR1 as ENHRY and CDR2 as SYGVKD. In DNA form, the CDR3 reads TGTGCCATCAGTGGTGTCGGAGTCGGAGCTTTCTTT. It codes for CAISGVGVGAFF.

This clone showed up just once. V gene TRBV29-1 combines with J gene TRBJ2-7; 8 bases line up with TRBD1. The trim removed 1 base at V and 7 bases at J, leaving 6 bases unmatched. CDR1 is SQVTM and CDR2 is ANQGSEA in the germline V gene. The CDR3 contains 13 residues. The CDR3 DNA follows: TGCAGCGTTGAAGGGACAGGGAGGCGAGAGCAGTACTTC. It is translated as CSVEGTGRREQYF.